This is a list of T cell receptor beta chains from one sample in a study of lymphopenia after photon versus proton radiotherapy. Using immunoSEQ multiplex PCR, the repertoire was profiled, and TCRdb retains in-frame clones only, with some absent. The repertoire has about 26,000 clones, around four fifths of them found once; the top ten carry under 4.5%. The source was peripheral blood, collected from a patient treated with photon-based radiotherapy. The receptors originated from a woman aged 50 to 65 with pancreatic cancer. The CDR3 runs from the conserved cysteine through the conserved F or W. D genes are given only for firm matches. Size is omitted from some rows. Given values are once, few, many or a class for expanded clones.

TRBD1 | 14 | TRBJ2-7 | - | TRBV6-1 | CASSTGTGSYEQYF | TGTGCCAGCAGTACCGGGACAGGGTCCTACGAGCAGTACTTC
- | 13 | TRBJ1-6 | - | TRBV21-1 | CASSPKANSPLHF | TGTGCCAGCAGCCCTAAGGCTAATTCACCCCTCCACTTT
TRBD1 | 13 | TRBJ2-5 | few | TRBV7-7 | CASSSGQGQTQYF | TGTGCCAGCAGCTCAGGACAGGGTCAGACCCAGTACTTC
- | 14 | TRBJ2-5 | - | TRBV11-2 | CASSLDWLEETQYF | TGTGCCAGCAGCTTAGATTGGCTAGAGGAGACCCAGTACTTC
TRBD2 | 16 | TRBJ2-5 | - | TRBV7-2 | CASSSRVAGVQETQYF | TGTGCCAGCAGCTCCCGGGTAGCGGGAGTTCAGGAGACCCAGTACTTC
- | 15 | TRBJ2-7 | - | TRBV6-5 | CASILTRDPGGEQYF | TGTGCCAGCATTCTAACCCGGGATCCTGGAGGGGAGCAGTACTTC
- | 17 | TRBJ2-5 | - | TRBV5-1 | CASSLGKGGRQGETQYF | TGCGCCAGCAGCTTGGGGAAGGGTGGACGGCAGGGGGAGACCCAGTACTTC
TRBD1 | 19 | TRBJ1-2 | - | TRBV18 | CASSLHGPGQGAHSYGYTF | TGTGCCAGCTCACTACACGGGCCTGGACAGGGGGCGCATAGCTATGGCTACACCTTC
TRBD2 | 15 | TRBJ2-1 | - | TRBV27 | CASSFKSGRNNEQFF | TGTGCCAGCAGTTTCAAAAGCGGGAGAAACAATGAGCAGTTCTTC
- | 14 | TRBJ1-2 | - | TRBV4-1 | CASSLTPGSYGYTF | TGCGCCAGCAGCCTGACTCCCGGGAGCTATGGCTACACCTTC
- | 14 | TRBJ2-1 | - | TRBV7-2 | CASSQGLIYNEQFF | TGTGCCAGCAGCCAAGGACTGATCTACAATGAGCAGTTCTTC
- | 17 | TRBJ2-1 | - | TRBV11-2 | CASSLGVLDRGNNEQFF | TGTGCCAGCAGCTTAGGGGTTTTGGACCGAGGTAACAATGAGCAGTTCTTC
- | 14 | TRBJ2-7 | once | TRBV5-1 | CASGRASDSYEQYF | TGCGCCAGCGGCCGTGCTAGCGATTCCTACGAGCAGTACTTC
- | 16 | TRBJ1-4 | - | TRBV9 | CASSGGGGQFNEKLFF | TGTGCCAGCAGCGGCGGGGGAGGACAGTTTAATGAAAAACTGTTTTTT
- | 14 | TRBJ2-2 | - | TRBV19 | CASSMLGEAGELFF | TGTGCCAGTAGTATGCTGGGGGAGGCCGGGGAGCTGTTTTTT
TRBD1 | 14 | TRBJ2-5 | - | TRBV11-2 | CASSLSGGRETQYF | TGTGCCAGCAGCTTGTCAGGGGGCCGGGAGACCCAGTACTTC
- | 14 | TRBJ2-7 | - | TRBV7-2 | CASSLAWNSHEQYF | TGTGCCAGCAGCTTAGCGTGGAACTCCCACGAGCAGTACTTC
- | 15 | TRBJ1-1 | - | TRBV7-9 | CASSTSGGEYTEAFF | TGTGCCAGCAGCACCAGCGGGGGGGAATACACTGAAGCTTTCTTT
TRBD1 | 12 | TRBJ1-4 | - | TRBV9 | CASRGQGEKLFF | TGTGCCAGCAGAGGACAGGGGGAAAAACTGTTTTTT
- | 13 | TRBJ2-5 | - | TRBV11-1 | CASRDSAEETQYF | TGTGCCAGCAGGGACAGCGCCGAAGAGACCCAGTACTTC
- | 16 | TRBJ2-1 | - | TRBV19 | CASSIRTPGLHNEQFF | TGTGCCAGTAGTATAAGGACCCCGGGACTCCACAATGAGCAGTTCTTC
TRBD1 | 15 | TRBJ1-1 | - | TRBV7-9 | CASSLTDRGYTEAFF | TGTGCCAGCAGCTTAACCGACAGGGGTTACACTGAAGCTTTCTTT
- | 14 | TRBJ1-4 | - | TRBV27 | CASSSGRGGEKLFF | TGTGCCAGCAGCTCGGGCCGGGGAGGTGAAAAACTGTTTTTT
TRBD2 | 15 | TRBJ2-3 | - | TRBV29-1 | CSVALSGSLADTQYF | TGCAGCGTTGCGCTTAGCGGGAGCCTAGCAGATACGCAGTATTTT
- | 16 | TRBJ2-3 | - | TRBV5-1 | CASSLLFGGTTDTQYF | TGCGCCAGCAGCTTGTTGTTTGGCGGAACCACAGATACGCAGTATTTT
TRBD1 | 14 | TRBJ1-2 | - | TRBV30 | CAWHRDRGLRGYTF | TGTGCCTGGCACCGGGACAGGGGGCTGCGAGGCTACACCTTC
TRBD1 | 18 | TRBJ2-4 | - | TRBV5-5 | CASSWGTGGEMAKNIQYF | TGTGCCAGCAGCTGGGGGACAGGCGGCGAAATGGCCAAAAACATTCAGTACTTC
TRBD1 | 13 | TRBJ2-7 | - | TRBV19 | CASSINRGYEQYF | TGTGCCAGTAGTATAAACAGGGGATACGAGCAGTACTTC
- | 15 | TRBJ2-5 | - | TRBV11-1 | CASSLVAGAGETQYF | TGTGCCAGCAGCTTAGTTGCGGGGGCGGGAGAGACCCAGTACTTC
- | 12 | TRBJ1-2 | - | TRBV28 | CASSLEHLGYTF | TGTGCCAGCAGTTTAGAACACCTCGGGTACACCTTC
- | 17 | TRBJ1-5 | few | TRBV10-1 | CASSWQGALRGNQPQHF | TGCGCCAGCAGCTGGCAAGGGGCTCTCCGGGGCAATCAGCCCCAGCATTTT
- | 13 | TRBJ1-5 | - | TRBV5-1 | CASSLMSNQPQHF | TGCGCCAGCAGCTTGATGAGCAATCAGCCCCAGCATTTT